This is a list of T cell receptor beta chains from one sample in a study of blood T cell repertoires in COVID-19. The data were produced by immunoSEQ multiplex PCR, yet TCRdb's version contains in-frame clones alone and is incomplete. Of fewer than 200,000 clones listed, 80% to 90% are singletons. Sequenced material: peripheral blood. The origin of the receptors is a young man who had recovered from COVID-19. Both conserved end residues are part of each CDR3. D genes are given only for firm matches. Expanded clones are given a class, and other clones once, few, many or no size at all.

clone_size: NA
v_call: TRBV7-2
j_call: TRBJ2-2
d_call: NA
cdr3_nt: TGTGCCAGCAGCTTATACGACAGACGGAACACCGGGGAGCTGTTTTTT
cdr3_aa: CASSLYDRRNTGELFF

clone_size: NA
v_call: TRBV27
j_call: TRBJ1-5
d_call: NA
cdr3_nt: TGTGCCAGCAGTTTATCTCGGGGGTATCAGCCCCAGCATTTT
cdr3_aa: CASSLSRGYQPQHF

clone_size: NA
v_call: TRBV3-1/TRBV3-2
j_call: TRBJ1-2
d_call: NA
cdr3_nt: TGTGCCAGCAGCCAAGATCGCGCCGGGGGCTACACCTTC
cdr3_aa: CASSQDRAGGYTF

clone_size: NA
v_call: TRBV2
j_call: TRBJ1-5
d_call: NA
cdr3_nt: TGTGCCAGCAGTCGGGACAATCTTAATCAGCCCCAGCATTTT
cdr3_aa: CASSRDNLNQPQHF

clone_size: NA
v_call: TRBV7-9
j_call: TRBJ2-1
d_call: NA
cdr3_nt: TGTGCCAGCAGCCCCACAGGCGAACTCTCCTACAATGAGCAGTTCTTC
cdr3_aa: CASSPTGELSYNEQFF

clone_size: NA
v_call: TRBV6-5
j_call: TRBJ2-3
d_call: NA
cdr3_nt: TGTGCCAGCAGTTCGACAGGCGTAGGTACGCAGTATTTT
cdr3_aa: CASSSTGVGTQYF

clone_size: NA
v_call: TRBV6-1
j_call: TRBJ1-5
d_call: NA
cdr3_nt: TGTGCCAGCAGTGACGCCGGACAGCCCAATCAGCCCCAGCATTTT
cdr3_aa: CASSDAGQPNQPQHF

clone_size: NA
v_call: TRBV25-1
j_call: TRBJ2-3
d_call: NA
cdr3_nt: TGTGCCAGCAGTGAGACAGGCCTCACAGATACGCAGTATTTT
cdr3_aa: CASSETGLTDTQYF

clone_size: NA
v_call: TRBV5-1
j_call: TRBJ1-1
d_call: NA
cdr3_nt: TGCGCCAGCAGCTTGGTAACAGTGAACACTGAAGCTTTCTTT
cdr3_aa: CASSLVTVNTEAFF

clone_size: few
v_call: TRBV19
j_call: TRBJ1-2
d_call: NA
cdr3_nt: TGTGCCAGTGCCCCCGGGGGGATTCGGGGCTACACCTTC
cdr3_aa: CASAPGGIRGYTF

clone_size: NA
v_call: TRBV27
j_call: TRBJ2-5
d_call: NA
cdr3_nt: TGTGCCAGCAGTTTGGCAGGGGTGTGGGAGACCCAGTACTTC
cdr3_aa: CASSLAGVWETQYF

clone_size: NA
v_call: TRBV7-6
j_call: TRBJ2-7
d_call: TRBD2
cdr3_nt: TGTGCCAGCAGCGTCCGCACTAGCGGGAGGGACGAGCAGTACTTC
cdr3_aa: CASSVRTSGRDEQYF

clone_size: few
v_call: TRBV5-6
j_call: TRBJ1-5
d_call: NA
cdr3_nt: TGTGCCAGCAGCTCGAGACAGCAGACCCAGCCCCAGCATTTT
cdr3_aa: CASSSRQQTQPQHF

clone_size: once
v_call: TRBV28
j_call: TRBJ1-5
d_call: NA
cdr3_nt: TGTGCCAGCAGTTCCCTTTACAGGGATGATTGGCAGCCCCAGCATTTT
cdr3_aa: CASSSLYRDDWQPQHF

clone_size: NA
v_call: TRBV28
j_call: TRBJ2-7
d_call: TRBD1
cdr3_nt: TGTGCCAGCAGTTCTCCGGGACAGGGAGACCACGAGCAGTACTTC
cdr3_aa: CASSSPGQGDHEQYF

clone_size: NA
v_call: TRBV4-3
j_call: TRBJ2-2
d_call: TRBD2
cdr3_nt: TGCGCCAGCAGCCCCAACTCCGGGACTACGAACACCGGGGAGCTGTTTTTT
cdr3_aa: CASSPNSGTTNTGELFF

clone_size: NA
v_call: TRBV30
j_call: TRBJ2-7
d_call: TRBD2
cdr3_nt: TGTGCCTGGAGTCTGGGGGGGATTTACGAGCAGTACTTC
cdr3_aa: CAWSLGGIYEQYF

clone_size: NA
v_call: TRBV29-1
j_call: TRBJ2-3
d_call: TRBD2
cdr3_nt: TGCAGCGTAAAGACTAGCGGGAGGGGCACAGATACGCAGTATTTT
cdr3_aa: CSVKTSGRGTDTQYF

clone_size: once
v_call: TRBV28
j_call: TRBJ1-1
d_call: TRBD1
cdr3_nt: TGTGCCAGCGCTCGAGGGGGCGTCCCTGAAGCTTTCTTT
cdr3_aa: CASARGGVPEAFF

clone_size: NA
v_call: TRBV7-9
j_call: TRBJ1-4
d_call: TRBD1
cdr3_nt: TGTGCCAGCAGCTCGGACAGGGGCGGCGAAAAACTGTTTTTT
cdr3_aa: CASSSDRGGEKLFF

clone_size: NA
v_call: TRBV30
j_call: TRBJ2-6
d_call: NA
cdr3_nt: TGTGCCTGGACCCCCGGTTTTCACTCTGGGGCCAACGTCCTGACTTTC
cdr3_aa: CAWTPGFHSGANVLTF

clone_size: NA
v_call: TRBV25-1
j_call: TRBJ2-2
d_call: TRBD1
cdr3_nt: TGTGCCAGCAGTGATGACAGGGGGTCGAACACCGGGGAGCTGTTTTTT
cdr3_aa: CASSDDRGSNTGELFF

clone_size: NA
v_call: TRBV7-6
j_call: TRBJ1-1
d_call: TRBD1
cdr3_nt: TGTGCCAGCAGCCCAGTCCGACAGGGGGCTGGGGTGGAAGCTTTCTTT
cdr3_aa: CASSPVRQGAGVEAFF

clone_size: NA
v_call: TRBV13
j_call: TRBJ1-2
d_call: TRBD1
cdr3_nt: TGTGCCACCGGGGACAGCGCCTTCTATGGCTACACCTTC
cdr3_aa: CATGDSAFYGYTF

clone_size: NA
v_call: TRBV6-2/TRBV6-3
j_call: TRBJ1-2
d_call: TRBD1
cdr3_nt: TGTGCCAGCAGTAAGGGACAGGCCATAATATATGGCTACACCTTC
cdr3_aa: CASSKGQAIIYGYTF

clone_size: NA
v_call: TRBV20-1
j_call: TRBJ2-7
d_call: TRBD2
cdr3_nt: TGCAGTGCTAGTCTCGCTAGCGGGAGTTACGAGCAGTACTTC
cdr3_aa: CSASLASGSYEQYF

clone_size: NA
v_call: TRBV27
j_call: TRBJ1-1
d_call: TRBD1
cdr3_nt: TGTGCCAGCAGTTTGGGGACAGGGGGGGACACTGAAGCTTTCTTT
cdr3_aa: CASSLGTGGDTEAFF

clone_size: NA
v_call: TRBV11-2
j_call: TRBJ2-3
d_call: NA
cdr3_nt: TGTGCCAGCAGCTTGAAGGAGTGGCAGTATTTT
cdr3_aa: CASSLKEWQYF

clone_size: NA
v_call: TRBV3-1/TRBV3-2
j_call: TRBJ1-3
d_call: TRBD1
cdr3_nt: TGTGCCAGCAGCCAGGAGGACAGGGGTTATTCTGGAAACACCATATATTTT
cdr3_aa: CASSQEDRGYSGNTIYF

clone_size: NA
v_call: TRBV10-3
j_call: TRBJ2-7
d_call: NA
cdr3_nt: TGTGCCATCAGGGAACAGGGGGGAGGGGAGCAGTACTTC
cdr3_aa: CAIREQGGGEQYF

clone_size: NA
v_call: TRBV5-4
j_call: TRBJ1-6
d_call: TRBD1
cdr3_nt: TGTGCCAGCAGCTCTACAGGGGTAACTAATTCACCCCTCCACTTT
cdr3_aa: CASSSTGVTNSPLHF

clone_size: NA
v_call: TRBV10-2
j_call: TRBJ2-1
d_call: TRBD2
cdr3_nt: TGCGCCAGCAGTGAGGCTAGCGGGAGTTTTAATGAGCAGTTCTTC
cdr3_aa: CASSEASGSFNEQFF

clone_size: NA
v_call: TRBV7-7
j_call: TRBJ2-2
d_call: NA
cdr3_nt: TGTGCTAGCAGCCCACAGTACACCGGGGAGCTGTTTTTT
cdr3_aa: CASSPQYTGELFF

clone_size: NA
v_call: TRBV9
j_call: TRBJ2-6
d_call: NA
cdr3_nt: TGTGCCAGCAGCCCAGAAAACTCTGGGGCCAACGTCCTGACTTTC
cdr3_aa: CASSPENSGANVLTF

clone_size: NA
v_call: TRBV3-1/TRBV3-2
j_call: TRBJ2-5
d_call: NA
cdr3_nt: TGTGCCAGCAGCCAAGATCTCCCAGGGTTGGAGACCCAGTACTTC
cdr3_aa: CASSQDLPGLETQYF

clone_size: NA
v_call: TRBV12-5
j_call: TRBJ2-4
d_call: NA
cdr3_nt: TGTGCTAGTGGTTTGAAGGGGCAGGCCAAAAACATTCAGTACTTC
cdr3_aa: CASGLKGQAKNIQYF

clone_size: once
v_call: TRBV18
j_call: TRBJ2-5
d_call: NA
cdr3_nt: TGTGCCAGCTCACCAAGCACTCCGTCAGAGACCCAGTACTTC
cdr3_aa: CASSPSTPSETQYF

clone_size: NA
v_call: TRBV4-3
j_call: TRBJ2-1
d_call: TRBD1
cdr3_nt: TGCGCCAGCAGCCAAGACCCGGACAGGGTCTACAATGAGCAGTTCTTC
cdr3_aa: CASSQDPDRVYNEQFF

clone_size: few
v_call: TRBV14
j_call: TRBJ1-1
d_call: TRBD1
cdr3_nt: TGTGCCAGCAGCCTGGACAGGGCGAACACTGAAGCTTTCTTT
cdr3_aa: CASSLDRANTEAFF

clone_size: once
v_call: TRBV6-2/TRBV6-3
j_call: TRBJ2-5
d_call: NA
cdr3_nt: TGTGCCAGCAGCCAACAGGACAGTCTTCAGGAGACCCAGTACTTC
cdr3_aa: CASSQQDSLQETQYF

clone_size: NA
v_call: TRBV9
j_call: TRBJ2-3
d_call: NA
cdr3_nt: TGTGCCAGCAGCGGACAGATCCGCTCGGGAGAGGGAGATACGCAGTATTTT
cdr3_aa: CASSGQIRSGEGDTQYF

clone_size: NA
v_call: TRBV27
j_call: TRBJ1-5
d_call: TRBD1
cdr3_nt: TGTGCCAGCAGTTTATATAGTACAGGGGTTAGCAATCAGCCCCAGCATTTT
cdr3_aa: CASSLYSTGVSNQPQHF

clone_size: NA
v_call: TRBV5-6
j_call: TRBJ2-2
d_call: TRBD1
cdr3_nt: TGTGCCAGCAGCTTGTTCCGGGACAGGGTAAACACCGGGGAGCTGTTTTTT
cdr3_aa: CASSLFRDRVNTGELFF

clone_size: once
v_call: TRBV19
j_call: TRBJ2-7
d_call: TRBD2
cdr3_nt: TGTGCCAGTAGTATGGGGGGGGTAGGCTACGAGCAGTACTTC
cdr3_aa: CASSMGGVGYEQYF